This passage covers 12 T cell receptor beta chains from one sample sequenced in a study of PD-1 blockade in classical Hodgkin lymphoma. The method was immunoSEQ multiplex PCR; TCRdb's version includes in-frame clones alone and lacks a portion of them. The sample holds some 23,000 clones; 80% to 85% are singletons and the top ten take 2.5% to 3.5%. The time point: cycle 4 day 1 (C4D1), after more than 5 weeks of nivolumab. All patients experienced relapse after autologous stem cell transplantation, and brentuximab vedotin exposure was variable. From thawed PBMCs, CD4+ T cells were purified using magnetic negative selection. The sequencing used CD4+ T cells from blood, collected before the fourth cycle of nivolumab. The receptors originated from a human donor with classical Hodgkin lymphoma.

The chain joins TRBV29-1 to TRBJ2-5; unclear D gene. CDR1 is SQVTM, CDR2 ANQGSEA, per germline. The CDR3 is made up of 11 amino acids. Trimming took off 8 bases at V and 4 bases at J, with 11 bases between the two ends. CDR3 sequence reads: CSQMGGETQYF. The DNA of the CDR3 is TGCAGCCAGATGGGCGGAGAGACCCAGTACTTC.

The chain recombines TRBV9 with TRBJ1-2; D is unclear. Germline V CDR1 and CDR2: SGDLS, YYNGEE. Trimming cost V 1 base and J 1 base, with 11 bases left between them. CDR3 size: 15 residues. As DNA, the CDR3 is TGTGCCAGCAGCGTATTCGCGGCTGTTAACTATGGCTACACCTTC. This sequence encodes CASSVFAAVNYGYTF.

This chain links TRBV5-5 with TRBJ2-3, with D unclear. Trimming removed 5 bases at V and 5 bases at J, with 15 bases between. The CDR3 consists of 14 residues. CDR1 and CDR2 from the germline V gene are SGHKS and YYEKEE (reference sequence). CDR3 amino acids: CASRLMRSGDTQYF. The DNA for the CDR3 is TGTGCCAGCAGACTCATGAGGTCCGGAGATACGCAGTATTTT. Full variable domain (remainder filled in from reference TRBV5-5 and TRBJ2-3): DAGVTQSPTHLIKTRGQQVTLRCSPISGHKSVSWYQQVLGQGPQFIFQYYEKEERGRGNFPDRFSARQFPNYSSELNVNALLLGDSALYLCASRLMRSGDTQYFGPGTRLTVL.

To note about this clone: The DNA is omitted, as the CDR3 cannot be located on it reliably, and the CDR3 follows TCRdb's listing. This chain connects TRBV28 to TRBJ2-7; the table's D call, TRBD2, has no DNA check behind it. Germline V gene sequence: CDR1 MDHEN, CDR2 SYDVKM. The CDR3 contains 16 residues when both ends are counted. This CDR3 reads CASSSSGLAGGYEQYF.

This chain uses TRBV12-2 with TRBJ1-2; the D call in the table, TRBD1, was not verified against the DNA. TRBV12-2 is recorded as a pseudogene. The CDR3 has 12 residues. CDR3: CASLWGASGYTF. CDR3 nucleotides: TGTGCAAGTCTGTGGGGCGCGAGTGGCTACACCTTC.

V usage is TRBV2 and J usage is TRBJ1-5; unclear D gene. This CDR3 region has 15 residues. The germline CDR1 and CDR2 sequences are SNHLY and FYNNEI. The V gene lost 7 bases and the J gene lost 0 bases, with 13 bases spanning the gap. The CDR3 sequence is CASILDAGSNQPQHF. CDR3 DNA: TGTGCCAGCATTCTCGACGCGGGTAGCAATCAGCCCCAGCATTTT.

The chain combines TRBV28 with TRBJ1-1; the match to TRBD1 covers 9 bases. CDR3 length: 15 residues. Germline CDR1 MDHEN, CDR2 SYDVKM. Trimming at V came to 6 bases and at J to 5 bases, leaving 10 bases not matched to a gene. In DNA form, the CDR3 reads TGTGCCAGCAGCCAATTGGGACAGGGTGGTACTGAAGCTTTCTTT. Translating gives CASSQLGQGGTEAFF.

V is TRBV18 and J is TRBJ2-3; 14 bases are shared with TRBD2. V shed 3 bases, J shed 7 bases, and the junction held 3 bases outside the gene matches. The CDR3 is 15 residues long. Germline CDR1 is KGHSH and CDR2 is LQKENI. Written as DNA, the CDR3 is TGTGCCAGCTCACCGACTAGCGGGGGGGCGTATACGCAGTATTTT. Its translation is CASSPTSGGAYTQYF.

This clone occurred a few times. The J gene is TRBJ2-7, the V gene TRBV27; TRBD2 might be the D (5 bases). The CDR3 is made up of 16 amino acids. Germline CDR1 is MNHEY and CDR2 is SMNVEV (reference sequence). The V gene lost 2 bases and the J gene lost 0 bases, with 14 bases spanning the gap. The CDR3 coding sequence is TGTGCCAGCAGTTTAAGGGAACCGGGAAGCTCCTACGAGCAGTACTTC. Its translation is CASSLREPGSSYEQYF.

The rearrangement links TRBV2 to TRBJ1-5, with unresolved D. Trimming removed 6 bases from V and 4 bases from J, with 16 bases in between. This CDR3 spans 15 amino acids. The germline gives CDR1 SNHLY, CDR2 FYNNEI. This CDR3 reads CASSGRSNPNQPQHF. CDR3 bases: TGTGCCAGCAGCGGACGTAGCAATCCTAATCAGCCCCAGCATTTT.

This clone showed up just a few times. This chain connects TRBV18 to TRBJ1-2, with 10 positions matching TRBD1. The germline V gene has CDR1 KGHSH and CDR2 LQKENI. CDR3 length: 14 amino acids. Germline trimming cut 3 bases from V and 8 bases from J; bases unmatched to any gene: 6. CDR3 sequence: CASSPMGQGQGYTF. In nucleotides, the CDR3 is TGTGCCAGCTCACCGATGGGACAGGGGCAAGGCTACACCTTC.

The J gene is TRBJ1-1, the V gene TRBV7-2, with 7 positions matching TRBD1. Trimming at V came to 1 base and at J to 5 bases, leaving 10 bases not matched to a gene. CDR3 size: 16 residues. The V gene's germline CDR1 is SGHTA and CDR2 FQGNSA. The CDR3 reads CASSLEGSRGDTEAFF. The CDR3 DNA reads TGTGCCAGCAGCTTAGAGGGATCCAGGGGGGATACTGAAGCTTTCTTT.